A selection of T cell receptor beta chains follows, all from one sample in a study of cytomegalovirus exposure and HLA in healthy donors. The assay was immunoSEQ multiplex PCR, and TCRdb's table has in-frame clones only and misses some. Among approximately 260,000 clones listed, about nine tenths were seen once. The source material was PBMCs. Receptor source: a girl aged 2 to 10 in good health and CMV-seronegative. Both conserved end residues are part of each CDR3. Fields, in order: CDR3 length, clone size, D gene, V gene, J gene, CDR3 DNA, CDR3 protein. The D gene is left open where the match is weak. A clone size is listed for some rows: how often the clone was seen (once, few, many), or a class if it is expanded.

cdr3_length: 15
clone_size: .
d_call: .
v_call: TRBV7-9
j_call: TRBJ1-3
cdr3_nt: TGTGCCAGCAGCTTAAGCCAGGGCTCTGGAAACACCATATATTTT
cdr3_aa: CASSLSQGSGNTIYF

cdr3_length: 12
clone_size: .
d_call: .
v_call: TRBV6-5
j_call: TRBJ1-2
cdr3_nt: TGTGCCAGCAGAGGGGGGGCGGGCGGCTACACCTTC
cdr3_aa: CASRGGAGGYTF

cdr3_length: 13
clone_size: .
d_call: .
v_call: TRBV29-1
j_call: TRBJ1-2
cdr3_nt: TGCAGCGTCTGGAGTGAAGCAAACTATGGCTACACCTTC
cdr3_aa: CSVWSEANYGYTF

cdr3_length: 14
clone_size: .
d_call: .
v_call: TRBV4-1
j_call: TRBJ1-5
cdr3_nt: TGCGCCAGCAGCCAAGAATTTGAGGATCAGCCCCAGCATTTT
cdr3_aa: CASSQEFEDQPQHF

cdr3_length: 13
clone_size: .
d_call: .
v_call: TRBV28
j_call: TRBJ1-6
cdr3_nt: TGTGCCAGCAGTTTCCAGTCCTCCCGCGGCGTCCACTTT
cdr3_aa: CASSFQSSRGVHF

cdr3_length: 12
clone_size: .
d_call: .
v_call: TRBV28
j_call: TRBJ2-1
cdr3_nt: TGTGCCAGCAGTTTTCAGGGGGGCAGGGGGTTCTTC
cdr3_aa: CASSFQGGRGFF

cdr3_length: 16
clone_size: .
d_call: .
v_call: TRBV14
j_call: TRBJ1-2
cdr3_nt: TGTGCCAGCAGTAAGGTCCGGGACAAGACTAACTATGGCTACACCTTC
cdr3_aa: CASSKVRDKTNYGYTF

cdr3_length: 14
clone_size: .
d_call: .
v_call: TRBV6-1
j_call: TRBJ1-5
cdr3_nt: TGTGCCAGCAGTGAATCCAAGGGGGACCAGCCCCAGCATTTT
cdr3_aa: CASSESKGDQPQHF

cdr3_length: 13
clone_size: .
d_call: TRBD1
v_call: TRBV19
j_call: TRBJ1-6
cdr3_nt: TGTGCCAGTACCGGACAGGGTTCATCACCCCTCCACTTT
cdr3_aa: CASTGQGSSPLHF

cdr3_length: 12
clone_size: .
d_call: .
v_call: TRBV29-1
j_call: TRBJ1-1
cdr3_nt: TGCAGCGTTCCTGACTTGGGCACTGAAGCTTTCTTT
cdr3_aa: CSVPDLGTEAFF

cdr3_length: 16
clone_size: .
d_call: .
v_call: TRBV30
j_call: TRBJ2-6
cdr3_nt: TGTGCCTGGATGACCCGGACAGCCTCTGGGGCCAGCGTCCTGACTTTC
cdr3_aa: CAWMTRTASGASVLTF

cdr3_length: 15
clone_size: .
d_call: TRBD1
v_call: TRBV5-1
j_call: TRBJ2-7
cdr3_nt: TGCGCCAGCAGCGGTCGGGGGACAGGCCCCTACGAGCAGTACTTC
cdr3_aa: CASSGRGTGPYEQYF

cdr3_length: 16
clone_size: once
d_call: TRBD2
v_call: TRBV5-1
j_call: TRBJ2-1
cdr3_nt: TGCGCCAGCAGCTCCTCGACTAGCGGGAGTTTGGGTGAGCAGTTCTTC
cdr3_aa: CASSSSTSGSLGEQFF

cdr3_length: 16
clone_size: .
d_call: TRBD1
v_call: TRBV18
j_call: TRBJ2-1
cdr3_nt: TGTGCCAGCTCACCCCCCGGGCAGGGGGCCGGCAATGAGCAGTTCTTC
cdr3_aa: CASSPPGQGAGNEQFF

cdr3_length: 18
clone_size: .
d_call: TRBD2
v_call: TRBV5-1
j_call: TRBJ2-7
cdr3_nt: TGCGCCAGCAGCTCGGGGGCTAGCGGGTACCAGAGCTCCTACGAGCAGTACTTC
cdr3_aa: CASSSGASGYQSSYEQYF

cdr3_length: 14
clone_size: .
d_call: TRBD2
v_call: TRBV27
j_call: TRBJ2-3
cdr3_nt: TGTGCCAGCAGGGCAGCGGGAGGGGTAGATACGCAGTATTTT
cdr3_aa: CASRAAGGVDTQYF

cdr3_length: 15
clone_size: .
d_call: .
v_call: TRBV15
j_call: TRBJ1-1
cdr3_nt: TGTGCCACCAGCAGAGTTCCAAGGGGGAACACTGAAGCTTTCTTT
cdr3_aa: CATSRVPRGNTEAFF

cdr3_length: 13
clone_size: .
d_call: .
v_call: TRBV29-1
j_call: TRBJ1-1
cdr3_nt: TGCAGCGTTGGAAGGGGCGTGAACACTGAAGCTTTCTTT
cdr3_aa: CSVGRGVNTEAFF

cdr3_length: 16
clone_size: .
d_call: .
v_call: TRBV4-1
j_call: TRBJ2-2
cdr3_nt: TGCGCCAGCAGCCAAGAAGGCAGAAGTCGGGCCGGGGAGCTGTTTTTT
cdr3_aa: CASSQEGRSRAGELFF

cdr3_length: 15
clone_size: .
d_call: TRBD2
v_call: TRBV6-1
j_call: TRBJ2-3
cdr3_nt: TGTGCCAGCGGGACTAGCGGGAGGGCCACGGATACGCAGTATTTT
cdr3_aa: CASGTSGRATDTQYF

cdr3_length: 13
clone_size: .
d_call: TRBD2
v_call: TRBV4-1
j_call: TRBJ2-5
cdr3_nt: TGCGCCAGCAGCCACGGGGGGGAAGAGACCCAGTACTTC
cdr3_aa: CASSHGGEETQYF

cdr3_length: 14
clone_size: .
d_call: .
v_call: TRBV9
j_call: TRBJ2-7
cdr3_nt: TGTGCCAGCAGCGGATCGACAGACTCCTACGAGCAGTACTTC
cdr3_aa: CASSGSTDSYEQYF

cdr3_length: 13
clone_size: once
d_call: .
v_call: TRBV18
j_call: TRBJ2-3
cdr3_nt: TGTGCCAGCTCAAAGCCTTTGACAGATACGCAGTATTTT
cdr3_aa: CASSKPLTDTQYF

cdr3_length: 13
clone_size: .
d_call: .
v_call: TRBV7-8
j_call: TRBJ2-7
cdr3_nt: TGTGCCAGCAGCTTACAGGTCTCCTACGAGCAGTACTTC
cdr3_aa: CASSLQVSYEQYF

cdr3_length: 17
clone_size: .
d_call: .
v_call: TRBV18
j_call: TRBJ2-7
cdr3_nt: TGTGCCAGCTCAACAAAGACTGGGACCCAGGGGGACTCCGAGCAGTACTTC
cdr3_aa: CASSTKTGTQGDSEQYF

cdr3_length: 16
clone_size: .
d_call: TRBD2
v_call: TRBV9
j_call: TRBJ2-3
cdr3_nt: TGTGCCAGCAGCGTAGGGCTAGCGGGGGTCACAGATACGCAGTATTTT
cdr3_aa: CASSVGLAGVTDTQYF

cdr3_length: 11
clone_size: .
d_call: .
v_call: TRBV28
j_call: TRBJ2-7
cdr3_nt: TGTGCCAGCAGGAAGGGGTACGAGCAGTACTTC
cdr3_aa: CASRKGYEQYF

cdr3_length: 21
clone_size: once
d_call: TRBD1
v_call: TRBV28
j_call: TRBJ1-1
cdr3_nt: TGTGCCAGCAGTACAGGACAGGGGACAGTCTTGGGCAGGGTCTTTAACACTGAAGCTTTCTTT
cdr3_aa: CASSTGQGTVLGRVFNTEAFF

cdr3_length: 14
clone_size: .
d_call: TRBD1
v_call: TRBV9
j_call: TRBJ2-7
cdr3_nt: TGTGCCAGCAGCCCTCAGGACAGGGGCCACGAGCAGTACTTC
cdr3_aa: CASSPQDRGHEQYF

cdr3_length: 13
clone_size: .
d_call: .
v_call: TRBV6-6
j_call: TRBJ2-5
cdr3_nt: TGTGCCAGCAGCCTACTAGTACAAGAGACCCAGTACTTC
cdr3_aa: CASSLLVQETQYF

cdr3_length: 15
clone_size: .
d_call: TRBD1
v_call: TRBV6-5
j_call: TRBJ2-2
cdr3_nt: TGTGCCAGCAGTTTCCAGACAGGGGTGGGGCGGGAGCTGTTTTTT
cdr3_aa: CASSFQTGVGRELFF

cdr3_length: 13
clone_size: .
d_call: TRBD1
v_call: TRBV5-1
j_call: TRBJ2-7
cdr3_nt: TGCGCCAGCAGCTTCGACAGGGCTTACGAGCAGTACTTC
cdr3_aa: CASSFDRAYEQYF

cdr3_length: 13
clone_size: few
d_call: .
v_call: TRBV25-1
j_call: TRBJ2-7
cdr3_nt: TGTGCCAGCAGTGATCGCAGGTTTGGCGAGCAGTACTTC
cdr3_aa: CASSDRRFGEQYF

cdr3_length: 15
clone_size: .
d_call: TRBD1
v_call: TRBV5-4
j_call: TRBJ2-1
cdr3_nt: TGTGCCAGCAGCCTCGGGACAGGGGGCTACAATGAGCAGTTCTTC
cdr3_aa: CASSLGTGGYNEQFF

cdr3_length: 12
clone_size: .
d_call: TRBD1
v_call: TRBV30
j_call: TRBJ1-1
cdr3_nt: TGTGCCTGGAGTCCCGGGACAGGGTCGGCTTTCTTT
cdr3_aa: CAWSPGTGSAFF

cdr3_length: 13
clone_size: .
d_call: .
v_call: TRBV5-1
j_call: TRBJ2-7
cdr3_nt: TGCGCCAGCAGCGCGGGACTCCACTACGAGCAGTACTTC
cdr3_aa: CASSAGLHYEQYF

cdr3_length: 13
clone_size: .
d_call: TRBD1
v_call: TRBV10-3
j_call: TRBJ2-7
cdr3_nt: TGTGCCATCGGGGGACAGGGTGGCGACGAGCAGTACTTC
cdr3_aa: CAIGGQGGDEQYF

cdr3_length: 12
clone_size: .
d_call: .
v_call: TRBV30
j_call: TRBJ2-7
cdr3_nt: TGTGCCTGGGGGACACAGTCCTACGAGCAGTACTTC
cdr3_aa: CAWGTQSYEQYF

cdr3_length: 14
clone_size: .
d_call: .
v_call: TRBV13
j_call: TRBJ2-3
cdr3_nt: TGTGCCAGCAGCTTAAGGGACTCCACAGATACGCAGTATTTT
cdr3_aa: CASSLRDSTDTQYF

cdr3_length: 15
clone_size: .
d_call: .
v_call: TRBV5-1
j_call: TRBJ2-3
cdr3_nt: TGCGCCAGCAGCTTGGCCTACGGAGTTACAGATACGCAGTATTTT
cdr3_aa: CASSLAYGVTDTQYF

cdr3_length: 13
clone_size: .
d_call: .
v_call: TRBV19
j_call: TRBJ1-2
cdr3_nt: TGTGCCAGTACTCTAAGTCCCCCTTATGGCTACACCTTC
cdr3_aa: CASTLSPPYGYTF

cdr3_length: 13
clone_size: .
d_call: .
v_call: TRBV19
j_call: TRBJ1-5
cdr3_nt: TGTGCCAGTAGTAACCCGGGGAACCAGCCCCAGCATTTT
cdr3_aa: CASSNPGNQPQHF

cdr3_length: 12
clone_size: .
d_call: .
v_call: TRBV2
j_call: TRBJ2-7
cdr3_nt: TGTGCCAGCAGCCTAGCCACCTACGAGCAGTACTTC
cdr3_aa: CASSLATYEQYF

cdr3_length: 13
clone_size: once
d_call: .
v_call: TRBV7-3
j_call: TRBJ1-1
cdr3_nt: TGTGCCAGCAGCTTAACAGCGAACACTGAAGCTTTCTTT
cdr3_aa: CASSLTANTEAFF

cdr3_length: 13
clone_size: .
d_call: .
v_call: TRBV2
j_call: TRBJ2-3
cdr3_nt: TGTGCCAGCAGTTTCAGAAGGTACCAGAGGTCGTATTTT
cdr3_aa: CASSFRRYQRSYF

cdr3_length: 15
clone_size: .
d_call: .
v_call: TRBV29-1
j_call: TRBJ2-6
cdr3_nt: TGCAGCGTACCGACAGGTGACTCTGGGGCCAACGTCCTGACTTTC
cdr3_aa: CSVPTGDSGANVLTF

cdr3_length: 13
clone_size: once
d_call: .
v_call: TRBV11-2
j_call: TRBJ1-2
cdr3_nt: TGTGCCAGCACCCTGAGCCCCGTTACCGGCTACACCTTC
cdr3_aa: CASTLSPVTGYTF

cdr3_length: 15
clone_size: .
d_call: TRBD2
v_call: TRBV27
j_call: TRBJ2-1
cdr3_nt: TGTGCCAGCAGATCTTCCGGGACTAAGTACAATGAGCAGTTCTTC
cdr3_aa: CASRSSGTKYNEQFF

cdr3_length: 15
clone_size: .
d_call: TRBD2
v_call: TRBV30
j_call: TRBJ2-1
cdr3_nt: TGTGCCTGGAGTTATAGCGGGCGAGAGGACAATGAGCAGTTCTTC
cdr3_aa: CAWSYSGREDNEQFF

cdr3_length: 15
clone_size: once
d_call: TRBD2
v_call: TRBV27
j_call: TRBJ2-7
cdr3_nt: TGTGCCAGCAGGGGACCGGGGGCGGGGGGCTACGAGCAGTACTTC
cdr3_aa: CASRGPGAGGYEQYF

cdr3_length: 15
clone_size: .
d_call: .
v_call: TRBV9
j_call: TRBJ1-6
cdr3_nt: TGTGCCAGCAGCGCGTCGGACTGGGATAATTCACCCCTCCACTTT
cdr3_aa: CASSASDWDNSPLHF

cdr3_length: 14
clone_size: once
d_call: .
v_call: TRBV10-2
j_call: TRBJ2-5
cdr3_nt: TGCGCCAGCAGTCTACAGGGGCGGCGGGAAACCCAGTACTTC
cdr3_aa: CASSLQGRRETQYF

cdr3_length: 14
clone_size: .
d_call: .
v_call: TRBV27
j_call: TRBJ2-7
cdr3_nt: TGTGCCAGCAGTAATGACCGGAGCTCCTACGAGCAGTACTTC
cdr3_aa: CASSNDRSSYEQYF